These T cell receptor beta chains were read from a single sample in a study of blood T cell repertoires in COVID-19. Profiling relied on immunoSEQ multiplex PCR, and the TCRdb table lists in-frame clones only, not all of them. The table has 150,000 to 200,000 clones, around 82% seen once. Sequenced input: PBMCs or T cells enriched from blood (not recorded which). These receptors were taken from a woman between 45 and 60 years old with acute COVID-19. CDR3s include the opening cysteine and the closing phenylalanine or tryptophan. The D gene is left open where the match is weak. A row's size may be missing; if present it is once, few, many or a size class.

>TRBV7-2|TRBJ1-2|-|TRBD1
CASSLVTGGNSGYGYTF
TGTGCCAGCAGCTTAGTCACAGGGGGCAATAGCGGGTATGGCTACACCTTC
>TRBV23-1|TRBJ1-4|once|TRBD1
CASGPDREVIATNEKLFF
TGCGCCAGCGGACCGGACAGGGAGGTGATTGCAACTAATGAAAAACTGTTTTTT
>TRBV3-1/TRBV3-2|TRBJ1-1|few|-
CASSQSTGNTEAFF
TGTGCCAGCAGCCAATCGACGGGGAACACTGAAGCTTTCTTT
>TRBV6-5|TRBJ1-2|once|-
CASRDGQSTDGYTF
TGTGCCAGCAGAGACGGACAGAGCACCGATGGCTACACCTTC
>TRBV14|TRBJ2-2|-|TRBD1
CASSQEGQLLRSNTGELFF
TGTGCCAGCAGCCAAGAGGGACAGCTACTACGATCGAACACCGGGGAGCTGTTTTTT
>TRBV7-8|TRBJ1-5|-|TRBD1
CASSLDQGASNQPQHF
TGTGCCAGCAGCTTAGATCAGGGGGCGAGCAATCAGCCCCAGCATTTT
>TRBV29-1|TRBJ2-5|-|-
CSTLRQREGQYF
TGCAGCACCCTCCGGCAGAGGGAAGGCCAGTACTTC
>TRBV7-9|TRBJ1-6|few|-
CASSRDRLHSPLHF
TGTGCCAGCAGCCGAGACAGGCTTCATTCACCCCTCCACTTT
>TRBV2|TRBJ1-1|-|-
CASILDTNTEAFF
TGTGCCAGCATACTCGACACGAACACTGAAGCTTTCTTT
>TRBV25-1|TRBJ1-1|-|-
CASRKLSTANTEAFF
TGTGCCAGCAGGAAATTGTCAACTGCGAACACTGAAGCTTTCTTT
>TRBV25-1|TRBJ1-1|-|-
CASSYRWNTEAFF
TGTGCCAGCAGCTATCGATGGAACACTGAAGCTTTCTTT
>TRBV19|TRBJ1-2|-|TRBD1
CASSIWGQETYGYTF
TGTGCCAGTAGTATTTGGGGACAGGAGACCTATGGCTACACCTTC
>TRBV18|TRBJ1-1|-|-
CASSPGEHGTEAFF
TGTGCCAGCTCGCCGGGGGAGCACGGCACTGAAGCTTTCTTT
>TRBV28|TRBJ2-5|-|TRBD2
CASSLGLAGGQETQYF
TGTGCCAGCAGCCTGGGACTAGCGGGGGGACAAGAGACCCAGTACTTC
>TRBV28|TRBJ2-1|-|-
CASSSRQYNEQFF
TGTGCCAGCAGTTCCCGACAGTACAATGAGCAGTTCTTC
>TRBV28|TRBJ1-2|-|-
CASSLSLIGGGAGYTF
TGTGCCAGCAGTTTATCATTGATTGGGGGGGGCGCGGGCTACACCTTC
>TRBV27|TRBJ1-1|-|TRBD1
CASSLPIQVGQGAYTEAFF
TGTGCCAGCAGTTTACCCATACAGGTGGGACAGGGGGCGTACACTGAAGCTTTCTTT
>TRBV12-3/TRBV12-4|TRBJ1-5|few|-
CASSLADNQPQHF
TGTGCCAGCAGTTTGGCAGACAATCAGCCCCAGCATTTT
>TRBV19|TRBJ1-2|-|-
CASRLPTLRYNYGYTF
TGTGCCAGTAGACTACCCACTCTCAGATATAACTATGGCTACACCTTC
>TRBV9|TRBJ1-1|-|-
CASSVGQGNTEAFF
TGTGCCAGCAGCGTTGGGCAGGGAAACACTGAAGCTTTCTTT
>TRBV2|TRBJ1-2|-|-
CASTPISENGSYTF
TGTGCCAGCACCCCTATTTCAGAGAACGGGAGCTACACCTTC
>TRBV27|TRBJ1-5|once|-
CASSPGSGSNQPQHF
TGTGCCAGCAGCCCAGGGTCCGGCAGCAATCAGCCCCAGCATTTT
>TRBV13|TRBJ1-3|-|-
CASREGTGNTIYF
TGTGCCAGCAGGGAGGGGACTGGAAACACCATATATTTT
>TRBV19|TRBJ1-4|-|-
CASSMWGGTANEKLFF
TGTGCCAGTAGTATGTGGGGAGGGACTGCTAATGAAAAACTGTTTTTT
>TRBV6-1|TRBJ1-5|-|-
CASSERFNQPQHF
TGTGCCAGCAGTGAACGTTTTAATCAGCCCCAGCATTTT
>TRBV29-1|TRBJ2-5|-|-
CSWGQGQETQYF
TGCAGCTGGGGGCAGGGCCAAGAGACCCAGTACTTC
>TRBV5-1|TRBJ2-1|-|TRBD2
CASSSLSGGVPNEQFF
TGCGCCAGCAGCTCTTTATCGGGGGGGGTCCCCAATGAGCAGTTCTTC
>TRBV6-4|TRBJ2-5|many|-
CASSESGEETQYF
TGTGCCAGCAGTGAGTCGGGGGAAGAGACCCAGTACTTC
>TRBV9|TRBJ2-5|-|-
CASSVGAGSETQYF
TGTGCCAGCAGCGTAGGGGCAGGGTCAGAGACCCAGTACTTC
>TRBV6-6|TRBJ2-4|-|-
CASSYSIAENIQYF
TGTGCCAGCAGTTACTCGATAGCCGAGAACATTCAGTACTTC
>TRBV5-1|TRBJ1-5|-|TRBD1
CASSSTGHQPQHF
TGCGCCAGCAGCTCGACAGGGCATCAGCCCCAGCATTTT
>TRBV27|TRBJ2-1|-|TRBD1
CASGNRGPLGQGRDEQFF
TGTGCCAGCGGTAACCGGGGACCCCTCGGACAGGGGCGGGATGAGCAGTTCTTC
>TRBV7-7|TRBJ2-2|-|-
CASSTRQPGTGELFF
TGTGCTAGCAGCACCCGACAGCCAGGGACCGGGGAGCTGTTTTTT
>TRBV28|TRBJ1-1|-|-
CASNPGETEAFF
TGTGCCAGCAATCCCGGGGAGACTGAAGCTTTCTTT
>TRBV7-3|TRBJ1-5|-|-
CASSLNANQPQHF
TGTGCCAGCAGCTTAAACGCGAATCAGCCCCAGCATTTT
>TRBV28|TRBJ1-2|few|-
CASSLIYGYTF
TGTGCCAGCAGTTTAATCTACGGCTACACCTTC
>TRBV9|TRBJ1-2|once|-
CASSVDDVRSYGYTF
TGTGCCAGCAGCGTAGACGACGTTCGGAGCTATGGCTACACCTTC
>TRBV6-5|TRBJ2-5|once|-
CASSFSGQETQYF
TGTGCCAGCAGTTTCTCCGGCCAAGAGACCCAGTACTTC
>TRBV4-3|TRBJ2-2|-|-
CASSAQVSNTGELFF
TGCGCCAGCAGCGCACAGGTTTCGAACACCGGGGAGCTGTTTTTT
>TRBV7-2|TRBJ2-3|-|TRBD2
CASSVGAGGSTDTQYF
TGTGCCAGCAGCGTGGGAGCGGGGGGCAGCACAGATACGCAGTATTTT
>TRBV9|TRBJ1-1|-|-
CASSQTRNTEAFF
TGTGCCAGCAGCCAGACAAGGAACACTGAAGCTTTCTTT
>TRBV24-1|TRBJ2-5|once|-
CATSDWGGAGKETQYF
TGTGCCACCAGTGATTGGGGGGGGGCCGGTAAAGAGACCCAGTACTTC
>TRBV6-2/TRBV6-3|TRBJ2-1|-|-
CASSLTARGAGNEQFF
TGTGCCAGCAGCCTCACCGCCCGGGGGGCCGGGAATGAGCAGTTCTTC
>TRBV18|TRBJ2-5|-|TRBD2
CASSPSGAGGTQYF
TGTGCCAGCTCACCGTCGGGAGCGGGAGGGACCCAGTACTTC
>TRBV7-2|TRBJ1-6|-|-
CASSLDSGLPLHF
TGTGCCAGCAGCTTGGACAGTGGGTTGCCCCTCCACTTT
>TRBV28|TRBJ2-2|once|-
CASSDRHPGELFF
TGTGCCAGCAGCGACAGGCATCCCGGGGAGCTGTTTTTT
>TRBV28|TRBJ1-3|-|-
CASRTGTTRPSGNTIYF
TGTGCCAGCAGGACCGGGACTACCAGACCGTCTGGAAACACCATATATTTT
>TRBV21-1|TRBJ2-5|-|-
CASSKRAGRPGETQYF
TGTGCCAGCAGCAAGAGGGCGGGCCGCCCAGGCGAGACCCAGTACTTC
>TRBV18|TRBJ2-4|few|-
CASSPVTGKNIQYF
TGTGCCAGCTCACCAGTTACAGGGAAAAACATTCAGTACTTC
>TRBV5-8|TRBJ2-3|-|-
CASSDPGTWPDTQYF
TGTGCCAGCAGCGACCCCGGGACATGGCCAGATACGCAGTATTTT